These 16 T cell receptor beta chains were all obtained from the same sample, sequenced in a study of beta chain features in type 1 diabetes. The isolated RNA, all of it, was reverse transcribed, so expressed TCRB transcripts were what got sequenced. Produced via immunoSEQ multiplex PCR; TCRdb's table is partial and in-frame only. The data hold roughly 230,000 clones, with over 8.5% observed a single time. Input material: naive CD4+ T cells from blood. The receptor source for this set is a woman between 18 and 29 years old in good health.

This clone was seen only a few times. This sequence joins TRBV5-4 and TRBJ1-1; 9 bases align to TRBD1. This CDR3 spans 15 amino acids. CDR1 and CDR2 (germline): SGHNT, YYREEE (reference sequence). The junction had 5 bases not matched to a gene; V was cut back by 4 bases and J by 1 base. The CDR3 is CASSVQGAQNTEAFF. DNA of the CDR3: TGTGCCAGCAGCGTACAGGGGGCGCAGAACACTGAAGCTTTCTTT.

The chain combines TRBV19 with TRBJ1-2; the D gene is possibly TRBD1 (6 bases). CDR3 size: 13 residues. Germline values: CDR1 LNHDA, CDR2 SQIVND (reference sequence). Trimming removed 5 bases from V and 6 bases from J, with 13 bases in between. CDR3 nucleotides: TGTGCCAGTAGTCGGACAGCCGCCAATGGCTACACCTTC. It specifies CASSRTAANGYTF.

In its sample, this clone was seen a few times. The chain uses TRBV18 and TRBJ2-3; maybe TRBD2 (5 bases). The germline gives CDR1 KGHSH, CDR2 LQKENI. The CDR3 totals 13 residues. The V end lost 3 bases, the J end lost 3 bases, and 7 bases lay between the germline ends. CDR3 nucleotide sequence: TGTGCCAGCTCACCGGACTCGACAGATACGCAGTATTTT. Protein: CASSPDSTDTQYF.

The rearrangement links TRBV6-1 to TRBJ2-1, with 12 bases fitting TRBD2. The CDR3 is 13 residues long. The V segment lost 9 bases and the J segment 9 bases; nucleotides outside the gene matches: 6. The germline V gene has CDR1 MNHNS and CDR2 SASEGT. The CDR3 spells CASSLGLAGEQFF. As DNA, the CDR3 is TGTGCCAGTTCGTTGGGACTAGCGGGTGAGCAGTTCTTC.

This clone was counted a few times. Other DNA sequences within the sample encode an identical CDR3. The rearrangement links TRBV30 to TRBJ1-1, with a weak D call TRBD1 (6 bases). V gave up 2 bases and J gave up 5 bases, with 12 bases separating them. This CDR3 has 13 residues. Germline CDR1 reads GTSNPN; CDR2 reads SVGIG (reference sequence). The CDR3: CAWSSRGGTEAFF. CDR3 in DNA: TGTGCCTGGAGTTCGAGGGGGGGGACTGAAGCTTTCTTT.

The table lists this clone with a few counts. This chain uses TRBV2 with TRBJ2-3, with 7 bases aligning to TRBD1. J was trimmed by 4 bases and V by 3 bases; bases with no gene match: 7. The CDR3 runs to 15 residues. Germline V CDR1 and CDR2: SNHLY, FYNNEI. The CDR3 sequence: CASSDDRARSDTQYF. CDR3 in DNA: TGTGCCAGCAGTGACGACAGGGCCCGGTCAGATACGCAGTATTTT.

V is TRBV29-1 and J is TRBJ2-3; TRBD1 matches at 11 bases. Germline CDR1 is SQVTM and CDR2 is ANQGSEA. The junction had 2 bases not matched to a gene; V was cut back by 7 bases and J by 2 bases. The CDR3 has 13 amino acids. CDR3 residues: CSADRGHTDTQYF. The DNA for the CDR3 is TGCAGCGCGGACAGGGGGCACACAGATACGCAGTATTTT.

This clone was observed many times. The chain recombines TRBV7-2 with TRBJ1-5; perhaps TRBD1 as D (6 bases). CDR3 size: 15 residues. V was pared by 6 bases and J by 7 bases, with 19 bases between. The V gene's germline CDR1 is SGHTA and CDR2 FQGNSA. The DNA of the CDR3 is TGTGCCAGCAGGAGCGCGGGGGCGCGAGGACAGCCCCAGCATTTT. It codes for CASRSAGARGQPQHF. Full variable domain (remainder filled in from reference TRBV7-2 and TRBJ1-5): GAGVSQSPSNKVTEKGKDVELRCDPISGHTALYWYRQSLGQGLEFLIYFQGNSAPDKSGLPSDRFSAERTGGSVSTLTIQRTQQEDSAVYLCASRSAGARGQPQHFGDGTRLSIL.

The CDR3: CASSGGTTLYEQYF. The DNA for the CDR3 is TGTGCCAGCAGCGGCGGGACTACGCTCTACGAGCAGTACTTC. The chain links TRBV2 to TRBJ2-7; 7 bases are shared with TRBD2. V gave up 6 bases and J gave up 3 bases; unmatched junction bases: 8. This CDR3 contains 14 residues. Germline values: CDR1 SNHLY, CDR2 FYNNEI.

In DNA form, the CDR3 reads TGCAGCGTCGTTTTCCCAGATACGCAGTATTTT. Its protein product is CSVVFPDTQYF. J is TRBJ2-3 and V is TRBV29-1; D is unclear. Trimming pared 6 bases from V and 4 bases from J, leaving 8 bases between. The CDR3 has 11 amino acids. Germline V gene lookup returns CDR1 SQVTM and CDR2 ANQGSEA.

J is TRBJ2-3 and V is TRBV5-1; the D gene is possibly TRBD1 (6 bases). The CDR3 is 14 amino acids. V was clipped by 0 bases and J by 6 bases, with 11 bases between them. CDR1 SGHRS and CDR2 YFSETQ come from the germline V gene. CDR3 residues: CASSLVGAADTQYF. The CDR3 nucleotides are TGCGCCAGCAGCTTGGTGGGGGCGGCGGATACGCAGTATTTT.

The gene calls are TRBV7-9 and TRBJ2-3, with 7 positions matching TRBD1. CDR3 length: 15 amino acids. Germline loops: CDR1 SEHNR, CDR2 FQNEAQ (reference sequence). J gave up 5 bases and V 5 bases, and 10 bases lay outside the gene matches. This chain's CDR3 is CASSIPTGVEDTQYF. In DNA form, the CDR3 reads TGTGCCAGCAGCATACCTACAGGGGTAGAAGATACGCAGTATTTT.

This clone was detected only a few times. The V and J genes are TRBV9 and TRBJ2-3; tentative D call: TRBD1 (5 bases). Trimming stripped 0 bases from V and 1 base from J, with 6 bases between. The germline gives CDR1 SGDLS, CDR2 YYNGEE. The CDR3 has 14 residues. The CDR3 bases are TGTGCCAGCAGCGTAGCACAGGGCACAGATACGCAGTATTTT. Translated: CASSVAQGTDTQYF.

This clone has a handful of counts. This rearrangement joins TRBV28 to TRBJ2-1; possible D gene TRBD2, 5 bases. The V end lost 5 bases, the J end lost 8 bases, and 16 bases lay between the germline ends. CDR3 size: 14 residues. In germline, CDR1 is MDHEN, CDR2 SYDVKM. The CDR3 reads CASSAFMTGYEQFF. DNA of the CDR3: TGTGCCAGCAGTGCCTTTATGACGGGATATGAGCAGTTCTTC.

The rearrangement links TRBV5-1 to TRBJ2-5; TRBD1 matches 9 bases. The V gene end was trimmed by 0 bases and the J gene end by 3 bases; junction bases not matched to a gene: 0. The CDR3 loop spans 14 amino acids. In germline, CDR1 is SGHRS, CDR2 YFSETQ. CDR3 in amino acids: CASSLGDREETQYF. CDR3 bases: TGCGCCAGCAGCTTGGGGGACAGGGAAGAGACCCAGTACTTC.

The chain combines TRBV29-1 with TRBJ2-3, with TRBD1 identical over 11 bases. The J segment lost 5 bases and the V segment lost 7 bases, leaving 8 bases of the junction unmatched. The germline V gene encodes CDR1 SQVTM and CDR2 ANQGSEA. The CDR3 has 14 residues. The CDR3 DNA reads TGCAGCGCTAGGGGACAGGGGGATTTAGATACGCAGTATTTT. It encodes CSARGQGDLDTQYF.